This is a list of T cell receptor beta chains from one sample in a study of T cells in localized non-small cell lung cancer. TCRdb's copy holds only in-frame clones and misses some; the assay was immunoSEQ multiplex PCR. The sample contains some 1,300 clones, less than 30% of which appear only once. The material was normal lung tissue next to the tumor, obtained before any cancer treatment. The receptors stem from a male donor older than 55 with stage II lung adenocarcinoma. Each CDR3 is given with its conserved first and last residue. The D gene is left open where the match is weak. Only some rows state a clone size, as once, few, many or a class for expanded clones.

d_gene | abundance | j_gene | v_gene | CDR3aa | CDR3nt
NA | NA | TRBJ1-1 | TRBV5-1 | CASSLDGENTEAFF | TGCGCCAGCAGCTTGGACGGTGAGAACACTGAAGCTTTCTTT
TRBD1 | NA | TRBJ1-1 | TRBV6-4 | CASSPRQGMNTEAFF | TGTGCCAGCAGCCCTCGACAGGGGATGAACACTGAAGCTTTCTTT
NA | NA | TRBJ1-1 | TRBV5-1 | CASSLLPGKGTEAFF | TGCGCCAGCAGCTTGTTACCAGGAAAGGGCACTGAAGCTTTCTTT
TRBD1 | few | TRBJ1-2 | TRBV4-1 | CASSLGTGGSWNYGYTF | TGCGCCAGCAGCCTCGGGACAGGGGGCTCGTGGAACTATGGCTACACCTTC
TRBD1 | NA | TRBJ1-1 | TRBV9 | CASSKQGAAEAFF | TGTGCCAGCAGCAAACAGGGGGCGGCTGAAGCTTTCTTT
NA | few | TRBJ1-2 | TRBV5-1 | CASSYLILRDTINYGYTF | TGCGCCAGCAGCTACCTAATTCTCCGGGACACCATAAACTATGGCTACACCTTC
TRBD1 | NA | TRBJ1-1 | TRBV5-1 | CASSLWGTGGTNTEAFF | TGCGCCAGCAGCTTGTGGGGGACAGGGGGGACAAACACTGAAGCTTTCTTT
NA | few | TRBJ1-2 | TRBV11-3 | CASSHGEGSGGYTF | TGTGCCAGCAGCCATGGGGAAGGGTCGGGAGGCTACACCTTC
TRBD1 | NA | TRBJ2-5 | TRBV11-3 | CASSINRGWETQYF | TGTGCCAGCAGCATTAACAGGGGATGGGAGACCCAGTACTTC
NA | few | TRBJ1-1 | TRBV11-3 | CASSPHPPGLGTEAFF | TGTGCCAGCAGCCCCCATCCCCCAGGATTGGGCACTGAAGCTTTCTTT
NA | once | TRBJ2-1 | TRBV5-1 | CASSFPGQTNEQFF | TGCGCCAGCAGCTTTCCGGGACAAACTAATGAGCAGTTCTTC
TRBD2 | few | TRBJ2-7 | TRBV5-1 | CASSLRASGGAELYEQYF | TGCGCCAGCAGCTTGAGGGCTAGCGGGGGGGCTGAGCTCTACGAGCAGTACTTC
TRBD1 | large | TRBJ2-6 | TRBV11-3 | CASSSGGSGANVLTF | TGTGCTAGCAGCTCAGGGGGCAGCGGGGCCAACGTCCTGACTTTC
TRBD1 | NA | TRBJ1-1 | TRBV29-1 | CSVEDRRGRRAFF | TGCAGCGTTGAAGATCGCAGGGGGCGGAGGGCTTTCTTT
NA | NA | TRBJ2-5 | TRBV19 | CASSLTQGGTQYF | TGTGCCAGTAGCCTGACACAGGGAGGGACCCAGTACTTC
NA | few | TRBJ2-5 | TRBV18 | CASSPRWQDVRETQYF | TGTGCCAGCTCACCAAGGTGGCAGGACGTCCGGGAGACCCAGTACTTC
TRBD1 | few | TRBJ2-2 | TRBV5-1 | CASSQGQGMDTGELFF | TGCGCCAGCAGCCAGGGACAGGGAATGGACACCGGGGAGCTGTTTTTT
NA | medium-sized | TRBJ2-1 | TRBV6-8 | CASSPRTRYNEQFF | TGTGCCAGCAGTCCCCGGACACGATACAATGAGCAGTTCTTC
TRBD2 | few | TRBJ2-2 | TRBV4-1 | CATGTNDNTGELFF | TGCGCCACCGGGACTAATGATAACACCGGGGAGCTGTTTTTT
NA | NA | TRBJ1-1 | TRBV18 | CASSSGADANTEAFF | TGTGCCAGCTCAAGCGGAGCTGACGCTAACACTGAAGCTTTCTTT
NA | few | TRBJ1-3 | TRBV6-8 | CASSSMGKGGNTIYF | TGTGCCAGCAGTTCCATGGGAAAGGGTGGAAACACCATATATTTT
TRBD2 | NA | TRBJ2-3 | TRBV14 | CASSHLASGGADTQYF | TGTGCCAGCAGCCACCTGGCTAGCGGGGGGGCAGATACGCAGTATTTT
TRBD2 | few | TRBJ2-3 | TRBV9 | CASSLRLAGASTDTQYF | TGTGCCAGCAGCCTACGACTAGCGGGGGCAAGCACAGATACGCAGTATTTT
NA | NA | TRBJ1-2 | TRBV6-1 | CASSEDRYSGYTF | TGTGCCAGCAGTGAAGACAGATATTCCGGCTACACCTTC
NA | NA | TRBJ1-6 | TRBV6-8 | CASSWDTNRLNSPLHF | TGTGCCAGCAGTTGGGACACCAACCGCCTTAATTCACCCCTCCACTTT
NA | NA | TRBJ2-6 | TRBV19 | CASSRTAPGANVLTF | TGTGCCAGCTCGAGAACGGCGCCTGGGGCCAACGTCCTGACTTTC
TRBD1 | NA | TRBJ1-2 | TRBV25-1 | CASPGQVEGYTF | TGTGCCAGCCCCGGACAGGTTGAAGGCTACACCTTC
TRBD1 | few | TRBJ1-4 | TRBV11-3 | CASSLTRQTGVNEKLFF | TGTGCCAGCAGCTTGACTCGTCAGACAGGGGTTAATGAAAAACTGTTTTTT
TRBD2 | NA | TRBJ2-5 | TRBV11-3 | CASNRLAGGRGETQYF | TGTGCCAGCAACCGACTAGCGGGGGGCCGGGGGGAGACCCAGTACTTC
TRBD1 | few | TRBJ1-1 | TRBV14 | CASSQDRGQVWTEAFF | TGTGCCAGCAGCCAAGATAGAGGACAGGTTTGGACTGAAGCTTTCTTT
NA | few | TRBJ1-6 | TRBV6-8 | CASSAGPYNSPLHF | TGTGCCAGCAGTGCTGGGCCGTATAATTCACCCCTCCACTTT
TRBD1 | few | TRBJ1-4 | TRBV11-3 | CASIPGQYNEKLFF | TGTGCCAGCATCCCGGGACAGTATAATGAAAAACTGTTTTTT
NA | once | TRBJ2-5 | TRBV29-1 | CSVFGALAETQYF | TGCAGCGTTTTCGGGGCCCTGGCGGAGACCCAGTACTTC
NA | NA | TRBJ1-2 | TRBV6-1 | CASSEVAGDYYGYTF | TGTGCCAGCAGTGAAGTGGCAGGGGATTACTATGGCTACACCTTC
NA | NA | TRBJ1-5 | TRBV19 | CASLGQGHQPQHF | TGTGCCAGTCTCGGGCAGGGGCATCAGCCCCAGCATTTT
TRBD1 | NA | TRBJ1-3 | TRBV28 | CASRPLGQGFLGNTIYF | TGTGCCAGCAGGCCTCTGGGACAGGGGTTTCTCGGAAACACCATATATTTT
TRBD1 | NA | TRBJ1-5 | TRBV15 | CATSRDLPGTEYSNQPQHF | TGTGCCACCAGCAGAGACCTTCCCGGGACAGAATATAGCAATCAGCCCCAGCATTTT
NA | NA | TRBJ1-4 | TRBV5-1 | CASRSGPGSTNEKLFF | TGCGCCAGCCGCTCGGGGCCCGGATCAACTAATGAAAAACTGTTTTTT
NA | NA | TRBJ1-4 | TRBV19 | CASRSRSGEKLFF | TGTGCCAGTAGGTCGAGAAGTGGGGAAAAACTGTTTTTT
NA | NA | TRBJ1-1 | TRBV10-3 | CAISENGRNTEAFF | TGTGCCATCAGTGAGAATGGCCGGAACACTGAAGCTTTCTTT
TRBD1 | NA | TRBJ1-2 | TRBV14 | CASSQGWTGYYTF | TGTGCCAGCAGCCAAGGCTGGACAGGGTACTACACCTTC
NA | NA | TRBJ2-7 | TRBV9 | CASSVEGEGDEQYF | TGTGCCAGCAGCGTAGAAGGAGAAGGGGACGAGCAGTACTTC